The text below deals with one T cell receptor (beta chain). These data belong to a study of blood T cell repertoires in COVID-19. Study summary: Acute and convalescent COVID-19 samples came from the United States, Italy and Spain.

Sequencing was performed with immunoSEQ multiplex PCR; in TCRdb, only in-frame clones are kept and a portion is missing. Here the sample spans under 250,000 clones, 80% to 90% being singletons. There are 15 residues in the CDR3. Germline CDR1 reads SGHNT; CDR2 reads YYREEE (reference sequence). V lost 4 bases and J lost 4; bases outside the gene matches: 8. The study drew participants aged about 18 to 90 years from roughly 25 US areas. The receptor was isolated from a woman in her 30s who had been exposed to COVID-19. This chain uses TRBV5-4 with TRBJ1-3, with 7 bases identical to TRBD1. The sequenced material came from PBMCs or T cells enriched from blood (not recorded which). This CDR3 reads CASSKEGALGNTIYF. CDR3 DNA: TGTGCCAGCAGCAAAGAGGGGGCTTTAGGAAACACCATATATTTT.